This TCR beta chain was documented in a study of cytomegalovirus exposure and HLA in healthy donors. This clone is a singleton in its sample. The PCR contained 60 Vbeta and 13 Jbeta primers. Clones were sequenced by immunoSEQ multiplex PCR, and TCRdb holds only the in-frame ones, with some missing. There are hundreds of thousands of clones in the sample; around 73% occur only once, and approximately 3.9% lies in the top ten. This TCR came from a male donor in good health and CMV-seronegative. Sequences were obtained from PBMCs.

Here the CDR3 reads CASSPGGAYEQYF. The CDR3, as DNA: TGTGCCAGCAGCCCGGGGGGGGCCTACGAGCAGTACTTC. This sequence joins TRBV7-2 and TRBJ2-7; 8 bases fit TRBD2. This CDR3 has 13 residues. V dropped 5 bases and J dropped 2; count of bases not matched to a gene: 2. Germline V gene data show CDR1 as SGHTA and CDR2 as FQGNSA. Based on the CDR3 plus reference TRBV7-2 and TRBJ2-7, the full variable domain is GAGVSQSPSNKVTEKGKDVELRCDPISGHTALYWYRQSLGQGLEFLIYFQGNSAPDKSGLPSDRFSAERTGGSVSTLTIQRTQQEDSAVYLCASSPGGAYEQYFGPGTRLTVT.